This entry features one T cell receptor (beta chain) sequence. Its antigen remains unidentified. Per-nucleotide qualities are absent, and no much larger clonotype sits a single base away. The sample is drawn from a study of blood T cell repertoires in COVID-19 (dated by TCRdb to the early 2020s). About the investigation overall: The collaborator samples originated in the United States, Italy and Spain and spanned the acute and convalescent phases of COVID-19. The prospective study material was composed of cDNA or gDNA derived from T cells, B-cell-depleted T cells, or PBMCs. Subjects who had been exposed to COVID-19, were actively infected with it, or had recovered from it provided the deeply sampled blood TCRbeta repertoires that made up the dataset. The repertoires were made available in a free public database intended to serve as a resource for research on the immune response to SARS-CoV-2. Samples were obtained from the ongoing ImmuneRACE study (first 160 participants) and from about 1,300 subjects provided by 6 global collaborators. Nearly every sample came with metadata listing a de-identified subject ID, COVID-19 status, age in years and sex. Where available, HLA class I and class II types were obtained from metadata supplied by the sample provider rather than from assay-based typing.

Inclusive of the bounding cysteine and phenylalanine, the CDR3 is 14 residues long. Only the CDR3 DNA is retained, 42 bases long and in frame from the first base. V gives up 5 bases and J gives up 1 base, and the segment between their germline ends measures 8 bases. The CDR1 and CDR2 encoded by the germline V gene are SGHNT and YENEEA. Each collaborating institution followed its own protocols to collect whole blood in K2EDTA tubes. For TCRbeta analysis, collaborators shipped samples in one of three forms: frozen whole blood, isolated PBMCs, or DNA extracted from either of those sample types. General study outcomes and caveats: The quantity of clinical and demographic metadata differed by source and by participant and was supplied without curation.

TCRbeta CDR3 regions were amplified from genomic DNA using the immunoSEQ Assay, a bias-controlled multiplex PCR. The authors processed their data as follows. Nucleated cell counts per sample were estimated from amplification of reference gene primers within the assay. To quantify the absolute abundance of each unique TCRbeta CDR3 rearrangement, sequence reads were collapsed and filtered. For each sample, productive Simpson clonality was calculated as the square root of Simpson's diversity index across productive rearrangements. TCRdb carries this immuneACCESS record with in-frame sequences only. Its versions omit some clonotypes, under half of them owing to an unresolved V gene in the studies checked, with the rest unexplained. The V and J calls and the clone size are those of that table, but D and trimming were determined from the DNA. For this sample there are about 140,000 clones; almost 90% appear just once. The ten largest make up 1.5% of the sample.

The clonotype originates from a woman aged 60-75 years with acute or convalescent COVID-19. The sample was peripheral blood. The rearranged chain carries TRBV11-3 and TRBJ2-2; the D gene is not confidently resolved. The DNA sequence is as follows: TGTGCCAGCAGCCCCAGGATGAACACCGGGGAGCTGTTTTTT. It translates as CASSPRMNTGELFF.